This T cell receptor beta chain emerged from a study of cytomegalovirus exposure and HLA in healthy donors. For the study at large: The 110 or so validation repertoires were produced on the same platform as the roughly 720 repertoires of the first cohort. This was reported in a later analysis.

CDR3 length equals 16 residues. Trimming cost V 0 bases and J 5 bases, with 16 bases left between them. The germline CDR1 and CDR2 sequences are LNHNV and YYDKDF (reference sequence). Sequencing was performed with immunoSEQ multiplex PCR; in TCRdb, only in-frame clones are kept and a portion is missing. The sample contains 150,000 to 200,000 clones, 86% of which appear only once. What was sequenced was PBMCs. This chain links TRBV15 with TRBJ1-2; D may be TRBD1 (5 bases). This TCR came from a woman between 18 and 29 years old in good health and CMV-seronegative. CDR3 region: CATSREDKVTAYGYTF. CDR3 nucleotides: TGTGCCACCAGCAGAGAAGATAAGGTGACAGCTTATGGCTACACCTTC.